This T cell receptor (beta chain) was identified during a study of blood T cell repertoires in COVID-19. Ages ranged from roughly 18 to 100 years, with residence in some 25 US areas. Two negative PCRs, clearance, or symptom resolution were required of recovered Cohort 3 donors. Profiling relied on immunoSEQ multiplex PCR, and the TCRdb table lists in-frame clones only, not all of them. The sample consists of hundreds of thousands of clones, more than 75% of them appearing once. J was trimmed by 1 base and V by 4 bases; bases with no gene match: 6. CDR3 size: 15 residues. Germline V gene data show CDR1 as KGHSH and CDR2 as LQKENI.

The chain carries TRBV18 and TRBJ1-1, with 7 bases fitting TRBD1. Specimen: PBMCs or T cells enriched from blood (not recorded which). The TCR originated in a woman aged 50 to 60 who had recovered from COVID-19. The CDR3 DNA follows: TGTGCCAGCTCACTATCGGGACAGTCGAACACTGAAGCTTTCTTT. Protein sequence: CASSLSGQSNTEAFF.